This TCR beta chain derives from a study of control samples from healthy donors and cancer patients (dated by TCRdb to the early 2020s). V lost 6 bases and J lost 1 base; the stretch between them is 6 bases long. CDR1 is given as MDHEN and CDR2 as SYDVKM, both from the germline V gene. The CDR3 goes from the cysteine to the phenylalanine over 13 residues. Only the CDR3 region is kept as DNA, spanning 39 bases read in frame from base 1. This clone was observed a handful of times. The antigen it recognizes is unknown. No much larger clonotype is one base removed from it; base qualities were not supplied. Libraries were built with the immunoSEQ multiplex PCR assay. This immuneACCESS table, as held by TCRdb, lists in-frame sequences with V and J called but not all clones. Of the missing ones, under half trace to an unresolved V gene in checked studies; the others have no known cause. The sample table contains roughly 180,000 clones; only one count was recorded for 85% to 95% of them. The ten largest account for around 1.3% of the sample.

This sequence originates from a woman between 18 and 29 years old in good health. This chain is built from TRBV28 and TRBJ2-2; there is no confident call for the D gene. The sequenced material came from blood. The CDR3 protein sequence reads: CASRDGNTGELFF. At the DNA level, the sequence is TGTGCCAGCAGAGATGGGAACACCGGGGAGCTGTTTTTT. Joined to the reference TRBV28 and TRBJ2-2 proteins, this CDR3 gives the full variable domain: DVKVTQSSRYLVKRTGEKVFLECVQDMDHENMFWYRQDPGLGLRLIYFSYDVKMKEKGDIPEGYSVSREKKERFSLILESASTNQTSMYLCASRDGNTGELFFGEGSRLTVL.